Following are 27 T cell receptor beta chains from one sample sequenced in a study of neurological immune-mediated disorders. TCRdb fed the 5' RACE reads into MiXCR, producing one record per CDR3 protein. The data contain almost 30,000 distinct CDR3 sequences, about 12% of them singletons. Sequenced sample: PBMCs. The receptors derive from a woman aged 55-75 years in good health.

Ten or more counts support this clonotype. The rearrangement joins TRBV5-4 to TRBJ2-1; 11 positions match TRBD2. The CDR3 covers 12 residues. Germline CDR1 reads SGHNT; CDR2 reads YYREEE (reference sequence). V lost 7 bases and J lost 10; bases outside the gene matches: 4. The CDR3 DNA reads TGTGCCAGCCGCCGACTAGCGGGGGAGCAGTTCTTC. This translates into CASRRLAGEQFF.

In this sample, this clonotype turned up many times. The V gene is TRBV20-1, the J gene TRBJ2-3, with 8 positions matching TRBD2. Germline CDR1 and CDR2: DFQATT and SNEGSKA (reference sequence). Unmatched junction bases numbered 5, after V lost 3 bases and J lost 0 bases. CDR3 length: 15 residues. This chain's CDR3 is CSASDAGGSTDTQYF. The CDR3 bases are TGCAGTGCTAGTGATGCGGGGGGTAGCACAGATACGCAGTATTTT.

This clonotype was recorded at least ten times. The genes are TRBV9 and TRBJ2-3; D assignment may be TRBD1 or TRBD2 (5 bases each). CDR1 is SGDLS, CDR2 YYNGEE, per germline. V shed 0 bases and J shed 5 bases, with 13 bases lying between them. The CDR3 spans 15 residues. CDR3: CASSVAVGVGDTQYF. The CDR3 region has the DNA TGTGCCAGCAGCGTAGCTGTGGGGGTAGGAGATACGCAGTATTTT. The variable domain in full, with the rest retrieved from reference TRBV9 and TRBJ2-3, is DSGVTQTPKHLITATGQRVTLRCSPRSGDLSVYWYQQSLDQGLQFLIQYYNGEERAKGNILERFSAQQFPDLHSELNLSSLELGDSALYFCASSVAVGVGDTQYFGPGTRLTVL.

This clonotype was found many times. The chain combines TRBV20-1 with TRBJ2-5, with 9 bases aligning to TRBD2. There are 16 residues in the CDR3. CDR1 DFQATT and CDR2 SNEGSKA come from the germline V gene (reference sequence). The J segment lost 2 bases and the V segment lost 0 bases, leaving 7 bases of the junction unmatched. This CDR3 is CSARDRWAGGQETQYF. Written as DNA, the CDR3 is TGCAGTGCTAGAGATCGTTGGGCGGGGGGGCAAGAGACCCAGTACTTC.

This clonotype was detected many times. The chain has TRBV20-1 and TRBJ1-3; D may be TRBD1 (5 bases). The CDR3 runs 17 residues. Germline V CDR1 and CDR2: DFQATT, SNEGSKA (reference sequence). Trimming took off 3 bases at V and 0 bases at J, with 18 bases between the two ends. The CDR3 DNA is TGCAGTGCTAGCGACCGGGCGGGGCAGAGCTCTGGAAACACCATATATTTT. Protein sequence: CSASDRAGQSSGNTIYF.

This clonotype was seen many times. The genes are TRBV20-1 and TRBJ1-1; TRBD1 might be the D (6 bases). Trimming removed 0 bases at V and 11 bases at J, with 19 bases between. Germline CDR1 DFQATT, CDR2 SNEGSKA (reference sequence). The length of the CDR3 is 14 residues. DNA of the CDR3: TGCAGTGCTAGAGATGTAGCAGGGGCCGGCAGGGCTTTCTTT. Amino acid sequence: CSARDVAGAGRAFF.

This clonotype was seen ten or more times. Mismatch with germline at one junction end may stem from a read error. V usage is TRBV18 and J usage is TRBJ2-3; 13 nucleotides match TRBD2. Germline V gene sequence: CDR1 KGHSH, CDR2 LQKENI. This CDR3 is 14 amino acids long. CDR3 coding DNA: TGTGCCAGCTCACCTCGTACTAGCGGGGGGGCCCCCCACTTT. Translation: CASSPRTSGGAPHF. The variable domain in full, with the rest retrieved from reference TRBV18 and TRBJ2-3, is NAGVMQNPRHLVRRRGQEARLRCSPMKGHSHVYWYRQLPEEGLKFMVYLQKENIIDESGMPKERFSAEFPKEGPSILRIQQVVRGDSAAYFCASSPRTSGGAPHFGPGTRLTVL.

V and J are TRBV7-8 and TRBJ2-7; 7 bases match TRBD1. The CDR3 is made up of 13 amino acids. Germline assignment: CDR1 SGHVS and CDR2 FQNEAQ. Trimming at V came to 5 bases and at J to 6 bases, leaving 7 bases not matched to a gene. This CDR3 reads CASSLGTDLEQYV. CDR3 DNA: TGTGCCAGCAGCCTAGGGACAGATCTCGAGCAGTACGTC.

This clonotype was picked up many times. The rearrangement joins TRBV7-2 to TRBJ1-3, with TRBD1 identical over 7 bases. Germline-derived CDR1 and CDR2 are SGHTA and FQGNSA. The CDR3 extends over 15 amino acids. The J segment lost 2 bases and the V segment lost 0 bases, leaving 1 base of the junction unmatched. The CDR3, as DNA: TGTGCCAGCAGCTTAGCCGACAGGGCTGGAAACACCATATATTTT. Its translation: CASSLADRAGNTIYF.

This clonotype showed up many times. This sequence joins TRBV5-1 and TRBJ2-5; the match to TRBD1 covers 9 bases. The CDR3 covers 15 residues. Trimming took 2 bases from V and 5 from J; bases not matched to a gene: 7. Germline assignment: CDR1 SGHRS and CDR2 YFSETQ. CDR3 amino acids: CASSLAGTGKETQYF. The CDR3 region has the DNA TGCGCCAGCAGCTTAGCCGGGACAGGGAAGGAGACCCAGTACTTC.

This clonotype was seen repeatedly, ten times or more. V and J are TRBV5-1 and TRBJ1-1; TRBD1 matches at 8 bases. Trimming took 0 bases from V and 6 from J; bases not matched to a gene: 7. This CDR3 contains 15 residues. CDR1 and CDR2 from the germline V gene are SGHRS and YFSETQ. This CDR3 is CASSLGTGKVAEAFF. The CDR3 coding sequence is TGCGCCAGCAGCTTGGGGACAGGGAAGGTCGCTGAAGCTTTCTTT. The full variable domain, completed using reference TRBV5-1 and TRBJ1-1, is KAGVTQTPRYLIKTRGQQVTLSCSPISGHRSVSWYQQTPGQGLQFLFEYFSETQRNKGNFPGRFSGRQFSNSRSEMNVSTLELGDSALYLCASSLGTGKVAEAFFGQGTRLTVV.

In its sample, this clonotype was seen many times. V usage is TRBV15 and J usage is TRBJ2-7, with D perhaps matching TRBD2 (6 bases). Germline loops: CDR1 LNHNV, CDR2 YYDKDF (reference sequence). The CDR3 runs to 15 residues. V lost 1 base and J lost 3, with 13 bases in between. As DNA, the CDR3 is TGTGCCACCAGCAGAGCTCGGGGGATTTACTACGAGCAGTACTTC. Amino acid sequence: CATSRARGIYYEQYF.

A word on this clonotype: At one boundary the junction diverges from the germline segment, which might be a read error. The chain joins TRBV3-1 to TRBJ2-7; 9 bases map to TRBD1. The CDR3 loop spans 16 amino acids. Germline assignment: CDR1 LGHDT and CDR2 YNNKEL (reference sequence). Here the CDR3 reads CVSIRSWGQGRYEQYF. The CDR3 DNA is TGTGTCAGCATCCGATCATGGGGACAGGGAAGATACGAGCAGTACTTC.

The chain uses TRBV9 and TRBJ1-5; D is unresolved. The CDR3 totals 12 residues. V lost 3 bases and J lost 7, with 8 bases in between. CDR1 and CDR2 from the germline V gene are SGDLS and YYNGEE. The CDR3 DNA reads TGTGCCAGCAGCGCGGAGGGACAGCCCCAGCATTTT. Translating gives CASSAEGQPQHF.

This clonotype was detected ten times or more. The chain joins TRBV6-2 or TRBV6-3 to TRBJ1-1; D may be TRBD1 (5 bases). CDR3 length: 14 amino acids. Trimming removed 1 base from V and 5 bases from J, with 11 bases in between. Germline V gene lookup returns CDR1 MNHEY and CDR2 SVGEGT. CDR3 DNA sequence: TGTGCCAGCAGTTACTATCGGGGGAGGACTGAAGCTTTCTTT. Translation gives CASSYYRGRTEAFF.

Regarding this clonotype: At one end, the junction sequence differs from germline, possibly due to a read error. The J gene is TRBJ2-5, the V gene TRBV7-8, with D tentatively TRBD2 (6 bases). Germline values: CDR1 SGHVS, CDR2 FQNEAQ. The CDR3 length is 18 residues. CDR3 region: CASILLHARAGPQENQYF. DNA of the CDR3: TGTGCCAGCATCTTACTTCATGCCCGGGCGGGGCCGCAAGAGAACCAGTACTTC.

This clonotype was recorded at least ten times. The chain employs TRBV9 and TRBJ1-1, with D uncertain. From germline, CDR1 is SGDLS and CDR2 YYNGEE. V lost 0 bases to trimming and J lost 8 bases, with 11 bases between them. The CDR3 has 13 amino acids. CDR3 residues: CASSVAIGREAFF. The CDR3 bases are TGTGCCAGCAGCGTAGCGATAGGTCGAGAAGCTTTCTTT.

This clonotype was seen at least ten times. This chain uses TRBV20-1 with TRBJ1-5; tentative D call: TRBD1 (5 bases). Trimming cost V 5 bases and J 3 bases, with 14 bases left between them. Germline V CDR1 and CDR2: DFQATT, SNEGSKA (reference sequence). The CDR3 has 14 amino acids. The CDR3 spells CSAAQGNNNQPQHF. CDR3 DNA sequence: TGCAGTGCTGCTCAGGGAAATAACAATCAGCCCCAGCATTTT.

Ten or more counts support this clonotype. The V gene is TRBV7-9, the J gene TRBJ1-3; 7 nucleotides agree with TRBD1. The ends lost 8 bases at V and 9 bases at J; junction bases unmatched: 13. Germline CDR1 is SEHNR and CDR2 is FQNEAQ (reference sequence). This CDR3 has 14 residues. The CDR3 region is CASLLGGADSTIYF. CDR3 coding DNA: TGTGCCAGCTTGTTAGGGGGCGCAGACAGCACCATATATTTT.

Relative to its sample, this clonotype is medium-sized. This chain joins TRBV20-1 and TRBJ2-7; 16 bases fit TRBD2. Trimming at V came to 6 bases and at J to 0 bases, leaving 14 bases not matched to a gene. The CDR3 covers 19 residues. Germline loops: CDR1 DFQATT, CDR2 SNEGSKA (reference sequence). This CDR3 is CSALTLPGLAGGVSYEQYF. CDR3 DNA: TGCAGTGCCCTTACTTTACCGGGACTAGCGGGAGGGGTCTCCTACGAGCAGTACTTC.

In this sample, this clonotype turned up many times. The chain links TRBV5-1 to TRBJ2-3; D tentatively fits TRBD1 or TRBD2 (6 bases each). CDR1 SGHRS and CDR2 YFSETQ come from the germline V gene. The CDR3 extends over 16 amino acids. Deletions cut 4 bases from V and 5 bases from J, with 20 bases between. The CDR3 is CASSPLPGGQGDTQYF. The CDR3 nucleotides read TGCGCCAGCAGCCCCCTCCCTGGGGGGCAAGGAGATACGCAGTATTTT.

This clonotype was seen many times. The CDR3 sequence: CASSVGTGGPYEQYF. CDR3 nucleotide sequence: TGTGCCAGCAGCGTGGGGACAGGGGGCCCCTACGAGCAGTACTTC. This rearrangement joins TRBV9 to TRBJ2-7; 12 bases align to TRBD1. Trimming removed 2 bases from V and 2 bases from J; junction bases left unmatched: 2. The germline gives CDR1 SGDLS, CDR2 YYNGEE. This CDR3 is built from 15 residues.

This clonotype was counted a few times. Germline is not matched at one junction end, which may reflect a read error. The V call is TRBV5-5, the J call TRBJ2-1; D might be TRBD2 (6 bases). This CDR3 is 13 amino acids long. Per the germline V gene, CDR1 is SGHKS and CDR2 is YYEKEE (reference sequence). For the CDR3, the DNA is TGTGCCAGCCTCACCTTTTCCGGGGGTGAGAAGTTCTTC. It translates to CASLTFSGGEKFF.

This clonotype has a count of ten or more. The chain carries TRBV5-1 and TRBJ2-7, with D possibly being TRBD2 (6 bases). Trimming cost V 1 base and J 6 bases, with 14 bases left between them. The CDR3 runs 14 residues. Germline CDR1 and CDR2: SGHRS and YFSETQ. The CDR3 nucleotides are TGCGCCAGCAGCTTGCGGAGCGGGTCATCCGAGCAGTACTTC. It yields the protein CASSLRSGSSEQYF.

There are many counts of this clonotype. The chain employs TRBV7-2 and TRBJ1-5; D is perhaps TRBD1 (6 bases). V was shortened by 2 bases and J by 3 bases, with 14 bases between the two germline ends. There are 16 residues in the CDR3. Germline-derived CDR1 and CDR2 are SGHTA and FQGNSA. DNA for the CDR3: TGTGCCAGCAGCTTAAAGGGTCAGGGGCCCAATCAGCCCCAGCATTTT. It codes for CASSLKGQGPNQPQHF.

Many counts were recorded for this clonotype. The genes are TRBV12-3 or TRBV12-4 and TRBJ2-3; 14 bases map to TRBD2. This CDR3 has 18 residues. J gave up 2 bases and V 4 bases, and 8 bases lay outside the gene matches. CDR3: CASSYIPGLAGVTDTQYF. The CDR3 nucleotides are TGTGCCAGCAGTTACATCCCGGGACTAGCGGGGGTCACAGATACGCAGTATTTT.

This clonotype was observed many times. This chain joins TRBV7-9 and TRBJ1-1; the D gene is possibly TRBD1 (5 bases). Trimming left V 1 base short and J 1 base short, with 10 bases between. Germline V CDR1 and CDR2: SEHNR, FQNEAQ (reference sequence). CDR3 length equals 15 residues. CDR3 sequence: CASSLGDSANTEAFF. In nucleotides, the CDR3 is TGTGCCAGCAGCTTAGGTGACAGTGCGAACACTGAAGCTTTCTTT.